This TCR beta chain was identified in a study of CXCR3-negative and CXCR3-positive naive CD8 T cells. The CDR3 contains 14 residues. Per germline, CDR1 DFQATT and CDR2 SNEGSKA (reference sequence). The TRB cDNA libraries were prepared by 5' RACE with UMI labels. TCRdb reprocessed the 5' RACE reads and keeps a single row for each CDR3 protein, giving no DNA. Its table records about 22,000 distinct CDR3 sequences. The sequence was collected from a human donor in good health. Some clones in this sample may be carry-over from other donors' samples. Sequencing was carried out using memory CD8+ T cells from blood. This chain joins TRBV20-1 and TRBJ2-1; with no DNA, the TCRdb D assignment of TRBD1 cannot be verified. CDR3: CSASKGDGYNEQFF.